The TCR beta chain described here comes from a study of blood T cell repertoires in COVID-19. This CDR3 is 15 amino acids long. Germline CDR1 and CDR2: LNHDA and SQIVND (reference sequence). Trimming cost V 0 bases and J 2 bases, with 10 bases left between them. As handled by the study authors: Reference gene primers were amplified, and this amplification served to estimate nucleated cell counts. Some clones are missing from TCRdb's copy, which holds only in-frame ones; the method was immunoSEQ multiplex PCR. Clonal size and the V and J genes are those of that table, whereas D and trimming came from the DNA. This table has about 120,000 clones, about 90% appearing once. Seattle enrolled patients during active infection and tracked them longitudinally.

The source material was peripheral blood. V and J are TRBV19 and TRBJ2-5; D might be TRBD1 (6 bases). The receptor comes from a woman aged 60-70 years with COVID-19, enrolled during active disease. The CDR3 protein is CASSIDVGGQETQYF. CDR3 nucleotide sequence: TGTGCCAGTAGTATAGATGTAGGGGGACAAGAGACCCAGTACTTC.